Presented here are 28 T cell receptor beta chains from one specimen sequenced in a study of early T cells in non-severe SARS-CoV-2 infection. One entry per CDR3 protein, called by TCRdb with MiXCR from the 5' RACE reads. The sample lists some 66,000 distinct CDR3 sequences; 9.1% were seen once. The sample comprised whole blood. Receptors originate from an adult who was a healthcare worker with PCR-confirmed SARS-CoV-2 infection or an uninfected control (not recorded which).

A few counts support this clonotype. The genes are TRBV6-6 and TRBJ1-2; 10 nucleotides agree with TRBD1. The trim removed 5 bases at V and 8 bases at J, leaving 11 bases unmatched. The CDR3 has 15 residues. Germline V lookup: CDR1 MNHNY, CDR2 SVGAGI (reference sequence). The CDR3 region is CASSTGTGDGRGYTF. In DNA form, the CDR3 reads TGTGCCAGCAGTACCGGGACAGGGGACGGGCGCGGCTACACCTTC.

V usage is TRBV7-2 and J usage is TRBJ2-7, with D possibly matching TRBD1 (5 bases). This CDR3 spans 14 amino acids. Germline values: CDR1 SGHTA, CDR2 FQGNSA. Between the trimmed V and J ends, which lost 5 bases and 2 bases, there was a span of 13 bases. The CDR3 here is CASSPEQATYEQYF. The CDR3 bases are TGTGCCAGCAGCCCGGAACAGGCGACCTACGAGCAGTACTTC.

This chain connects TRBV19 to TRBJ2-7, with 7 bases matching TRBD1. The CDR3 totals 13 residues. Germline lookup yields CDR1 LNHDA and CDR2 SQIVND (reference sequence). The V and J ends lost 5 bases and 5 bases, in that order; junction bases with no gene match: 6. The CDR3 is CASSARDRNEQYF. CDR3 sequence (DNA): TGTGCCAGTAGTGCCCGGGACAGAAACGAGCAGTACTTC.

This rearrangement joins TRBV24-1 to TRBJ2-7; 9 positions agree with TRBD1. V gave up 5 bases and J gave up 0 bases; unmatched junction bases: 10. This CDR3 spans 17 amino acids. Germline lookup yields CDR1 KGHDR and CDR2 SFDVKD. In DNA, the CDR3 is TGTGCCACCAGTGTGCGGACAGGGGCCTCCAGCTCCTACGAGCAGTACTTC. Protein: CATSVRTGASSSYEQYF.

This clonotype was seen more than once but under ten times. This chain joins TRBV5-1 and TRBJ2-1; the D is unclear. V lost 2 bases and J lost 4, with 13 bases in between. Germline V lookup: CDR1 SGHRS, CDR2 YFSETQ. The CDR3 covers 15 residues. The CDR3 DNA follows: TGCGCCAGCAGCTTTGGGCGGTTGGGGTACAATGAGCAGTTCTTC. Encoded protein: CASSFGRLGYNEQFF.

This clonotype has a handful of counts. This rearrangement joins TRBV28 to TRBJ2-7; TRBD2 matches 9 bases. The junction had 8 bases not matched to a gene; V was cut back by 7 bases and J by 4 bases. CDR3 length: 14 amino acids. CDR1 is MDHEN and CDR2 is SYDVKM in the germline V gene. CDR3 nucleotide sequence: TGTGCCAGCACCTCGACTAGCGGCGGTTACGAGCAGTACTTC. Translating gives CASTSTSGGYEQYF. Full variable domain (rest looked up from reference TRBV28 and TRBJ2-7): DVKVTQSSRYLVKRTGEKVFLECVQDMDHENMFWYRQDPGLGLRLIYFSYDVKMKEKGDIPEGYSVSREKKERFSLILESASTNQTSMYLCASTSTSGGYEQYFGPGTRLTVT.

The chain carries TRBV20-1 and TRBJ2-7, with 9 bases fitting TRBD2. The germline V gene encodes CDR1 DFQATT and CDR2 SNEGSKA (reference sequence). With 2 bases clipped from V and 3 bases from J, the junction kept 5 bases outside the gene matches. CDR3 length: 14 amino acids. This CDR3 reads CSARPAGGLYEQYF. DNA of the CDR3: TGCAGTGCTAGACCAGCGGGAGGCCTCTACGAGCAGTACTTC.

V and J are TRBV20-1 and TRBJ2-2, with D perhaps TRBD1 (6 bases). Germline CDR1 DFQATT, CDR2 SNEGSKA (reference sequence). The CDR3 is 15 residues long. Trimming removed 1 base from V and 6 bases from J, with 15 bases in between. The CDR3 sequence: CSARGPGTPAGELFF. The CDR3 nucleotides are TGCAGTGCTAGAGGTCCCGGGACACCCGCCGGGGAGCTGTTTTTT.

The chain links TRBV7-2 to TRBJ2-1, with 14 bases fitting TRBD2. Germline V lookup: CDR1 SGHTA, CDR2 FQGNSA. V gave up 3 bases and J gave up 13 bases; unmatched junction bases: 2. This CDR3 is 13 amino acids long. The CDR3: CASSLGLAGEQFF. In DNA, the CDR3 is TGTGCCAGCAGCTTGGGACTAGCGGGAGAACAGTTCTTC.

DNA of the CDR3: TGTGCCAGCAGCTTAGGGGACTATCTAAGAGGCTCCTACAATGAGCAGTTCTTC. This codes for CASSLGDYLRGSYNEQFF. The V gene is TRBV7-6, the J gene TRBJ2-1, with 7 positions matching TRBD2. Germline CDR1 is SGHVS and CDR2 is FNYEAQ. The length of the CDR3 is 18 residues. The trim removed 1 base at V and 0 bases at J, leaving 9 bases unmatched.

This clonotype appeared many times. The chain is built from TRBV19 and TRBJ2-1; D possibly uses TRBD1 or TRBD2 (5 bases each). The germline V gene encodes CDR1 LNHDA and CDR2 SQIVND (reference sequence). With 7 bases removed from V and 3 bases from J, the gap between germline ends came to 16 bases. This CDR3 region has 15 residues. The CDR3 region has the DNA TGTGCCAGTACCGGGACCCCGGGCGTCTACAATGAGCAGTTCTTC. Its protein is CASTGTPGVYNEQFF.

The DNA for the CDR3 is TGTGCCAGCAGTCCCACAGGGGTTAATGAAAAACTGTTTTTT. It is translated as CASSPTGVNEKLFF. This chain connects TRBV27 to TRBJ1-4, with 7 bases lining up with TRBD1. The germline V gene has CDR1 MNHEY and CDR2 SMNVEV (reference sequence). Trimming cost V 5 bases and J 4 bases; bases outside gene matches: 4. CDR3 length equals 14 residues. Full variable domain (rest looked up from reference TRBV27 and TRBJ1-4): EAQVTQNPRYLITVTGKKLTVTCSQNMNHEYMSWYRQDPGLGLRQIYYSMNVEVTDKGDVPEGYKVSRKEKRNFPLILESPSPNQTSLYFCASSPTGVNEKLFFGSGTQLSVL.

Only a few counts were recorded for this clonotype. Here the CDR3 reads CASSFGGRLETQYF. For the CDR3, the DNA is TGTGCCAGCAGCTTCGGCGGGAGGCTCGAGACCCAGTACTTC. V gene TRBV11-2 combines with J gene TRBJ2-5, with 8 bases lining up with TRBD2. This CDR3 region has 14 residues. The germline V gene encodes CDR1 SGHAT and CDR2 FQNNGV. V trimming: 3 bases; J trimming: 5 bases; junction bases outside the gene matches: 5.

This chain connects TRBV20-1 to TRBJ2-3, with 11 bases lining up with TRBD1. Germline V gene lookup returns CDR1 DFQATT and CDR2 SNEGSKA (reference sequence). V shed 6 bases, J shed 2 bases, and the junction held 4 bases outside the gene matches. The CDR3 length is 14 residues. The CDR3 is CSAADRGPTDTQYF. CDR3 coding DNA: TGCAGTGCGGCGGACAGGGGGCCCACAGATACGCAGTATTTT.

Ten or more counts support this clonotype. This rearrangement joins TRBV27 to TRBJ1-5; D remains ambiguous. The CDR3 loop spans 13 amino acids. Germline CDR1 and CDR2: MNHEY and SMNVEV (reference sequence). The germline V and J ends were trimmed by 2 bases and 7 bases, with 9 bases remaining between them. CDR3 DNA: TGTGCCAGCAGTTTAGGGGTTGTCCAGCCCCAGCATTTT. Protein: CASSLGVVQPQHF.

The chain links TRBV11-2 to TRBJ1-1, with TRBD1 matching over 8 bases. V lost 3 bases, J lost 11 bases, and 8 bases stayed unmatched. Germline lookup yields CDR1 SGHAT and CDR2 FQNNGV. The CDR3 is made up of 13 amino acids. The CDR3 region is CASSFQGALRAFF. The CDR3 nucleotides are TGTGCCAGCAGCTTCCAGGGGGCGCTTCGGGCTTTCTTT.

In its sample, this clonotype was seen many times. The genes are TRBV20-1 and TRBJ2-5; no firm D call. The CDR3 is 11 amino acids. From germline, CDR1 is DFQATT and CDR2 SNEGSKA (reference sequence). Deletions cut 6 bases from V and 5 bases from J, with 10 bases between. For the CDR3, the DNA is TGCAGTGCCTTAGGATATGAGACCCAGTACTTC. It specifies CSALGYETQYF.

The sample holds many counts of this clonotype. The rearrangement links TRBV10-3 to TRBJ2-7; possibly TRBD1 for D (5 bases). V was cut by 3 bases and J by 6 bases, with 9 bases left in between. Germline values: CDR1 ENHRY, CDR2 SYGVKD. This CDR3 spans 12 amino acids. As DNA, the CDR3 is TGTGCCATCAGTGACAGGGTGGGCGAGCAGTACTTC. Protein sequence: CAISDRVGEQYF.

This clonotype turned up a few times. V gene TRBV30 combines with J gene TRBJ2-5, with D possibly being TRBD1 (6 bases). The CDR3 sequence is 15 residues long. V lost 2 bases to trimming and J lost 2 bases, with 15 bases between them. Per the germline V gene, CDR1 is GTSNPN and CDR2 is SVGIG (reference sequence). The CDR3 loop is CAWSQGGHIQETQYF. In nucleotides, the CDR3 is TGTGCCTGGAGTCAAGGGGGACATATACAAGAGACCCAGTACTTC.

This chain links TRBV12-3 or TRBV12-4 with TRBJ1-6; D possibly corresponds to TRBD1 (6 bases). Trimming shortened V by 6 bases and J by 9 bases, and 12 bases separated the two germline ends. This CDR3 is built from 13 residues. As DNA, the CDR3 is TGTGCCAGCAGCATGCCAGGGGCTTCACCCCTCCACTTT. Translated, it gives CASSMPGASPLHF.

This clonotype was counted ten times or more. The chain has TRBV9 and TRBJ1-6; a weak D match, TRBD1 (5 bases). The CDR3 loop spans 17 amino acids. The V end was cut by 0 bases, the J end by 7 bases, with 17 bases between. CDR1 is SGDLS and CDR2 is YYNGEE in the germline V gene. The CDR3 loop reads CASSVGGQPLRNSPLHF. CDR3 DNA sequence: TGTGCCAGCAGCGTAGGAGGACAACCTCTTCGAAATTCACCCCTCCACTTT.

This clonotype has ten or more counts. V is TRBV11-2 and J is TRBJ1-3; D gene unclear. The V and J ends lost 1 base and 0 bases respectively, with 7 bases between them. CDR1 and CDR2 (germline): SGHAT, FQNNGV. CDR3 length: 15 amino acids. Here the CDR3 reads CASSLGASSGNTIYF. The CDR3 coding sequence is TGTGCCAGCAGCTTAGGGGCAAGCTCTGGAAACACCATATATTTT.

The chain carries TRBV20-1 and TRBJ2-5; 14 nucleotides match TRBD2. The CDR3 contains 15 residues. V lost 5 bases, J lost 3 bases, and 5 bases stayed unmatched. Germline assignment: CDR1 DFQATT and CDR2 SNEGSKA (reference sequence). CDR3 region: CSAGRLAGGEETQYF. CDR3 nucleotide sequence: TGCAGTGCTGGGAGACTAGCGGGAGGGGAAGAGACCCAGTACTTC.

This clonotype has at least ten counts. The chain uses TRBV5-4 and TRBJ2-3; D is perhaps TRBD1 or TRBD2 (5 bases each). The CDR3 consists of 13 residues. The V gene lost 4 bases and the J gene lost 2 bases, with 8 bases spanning the gap. The germline V gene encodes CDR1 SGHNT and CDR2 YYREEE (reference sequence). CDR3 amino acids: CASSLGATDTQYF. The DNA of the CDR3 is TGTGCCAGCAGCCTCGGGGCCACAGATACGCAGTATTTT.

There are a few counts of this clonotype. V usage is TRBV12-3 or TRBV12-4 and J usage is TRBJ2-3; D is perhaps TRBD2 (5 bases). This CDR3 spans 15 amino acids. Deletions cut 1 base from V and 6 bases from J, with 14 bases between. The CDR3: CASSLVNREGDTQYF. DNA for the CDR3: TGTGCCAGCAGTTTAGTAAACCGGGAAGGGGATACGCAGTATTTT.

In its sample, this clonotype was seen a few times. The chain combines TRBV3-1 with TRBJ1-6; TRBD1 matches 7 bases. The CDR3 contains 16 residues. The V gene end was trimmed by 2 bases and the J gene end by 7 bases; junction bases not matched to a gene: 8. CDR1 and CDR2 (germline): LGHDT, YNNKEL (reference sequence). In DNA form, the CDR3 reads TGTGCCAGCAGCCAACGTAGGACAGGACCCAATTCACCCCTCCACTTT. Protein product: CASSQRRTGPNSPLHF. The full variable domain, with the rest looked up from reference TRBV3-1 and TRBJ1-6, is DTAVSQTPKYLVTQMGNDKSIKCEQNLGHDTMYWYKQDSKKFLKIMFSYNNKELIINETVPNRFSPKSPDKAHLNLHINSLELGDSAVYFCASSQRRTGPNSPLHFGNGTRLTVT.

This rearrangement joins TRBV7-9 to TRBJ1-3; possible D gene TRBD1, 5 bases. CDR1 is SEHNR and CDR2 is FQNEAQ in the germline V gene (reference sequence). This CDR3 is 15 amino acids long. Trimming pared 3 bases from V and 1 base from J, leaving 10 bases between. This CDR3 is CASSFRVVSGNTIYF. The CDR3 region has the DNA TGTGCCAGCAGCTTCAGGGTGGTGTCTGGAAACACCATATATTTT.

V gene TRBV7-9 combines with J gene TRBJ2-5; D is undetermined. Germline V lookup: CDR1 SEHNR, CDR2 FQNEAQ (reference sequence). V was pared by 3 bases and J by 5 bases, with 7 bases between. The CDR3 extends over 12 amino acids. The CDR3 here is CASSFIPETQYF. CDR3 nucleotide sequence: TGTGCCAGCAGCTTTATCCCGGAGACCCAGTACTTC.